A single T cell receptor (beta chain) is shown here with its context. This record belongs to a study of blood T cell repertoires in COVID-19. The method was immunoSEQ multiplex PCR; TCRdb's version includes in-frame clones alone and lacks a portion of them. The repertoire holds some 200,000 clones, approximately 80% seen once, with about 15% in the top ten. Germline values: CDR1 LNHDA, CDR2 SQIVND (reference sequence). V lost 0 bases and J 6 bases, leaving 8 bases between the germline ends. This CDR3 region has 13 residues. The rearrangement joins TRBV19 to TRBJ1-2; D uncertain. The source of this sequence is a woman between 70 and 85 years old with COVID-19, enrolled during active disease. Sequences were obtained from peripheral blood. The CDR3 DNA is TGTGCCAGTAGTATAGATCTTATCGATGGCTACACCTTC. It translates to CASSIDLIDGYTF.